Given below is one T cell receptor beta chain in context. The junction had 7 bases not matched to a gene; V was cut back by 5 bases and J by 10 bases. The germline V gene encodes CDR1 SGHTA and CDR2 FQGNSA. The CDR3 runs 13 residues. This record comes from a study of blood T cell repertoires in COVID-19. Study-level information: Sites across the United States, Italy and Spain contributed samples from acute and convalescent COVID-19. PBMCs, B-cell-depleted T cells, or T cells provided the cDNA or gDNA that made up the material.

Source study methods: Quantification of nucleated cells was approximated via reference gene primer amplification. Some clones are missing from TCRdb's copy, which holds only in-frame ones; the method was immunoSEQ multiplex PCR. That table furnishes V, J and clone size, whereas the DNA furnished D and trimming. The repertoire holds a few hundred thousand clones, with 70% to 90% as singletons. What was sequenced was peripheral blood. The clonotype comes from a woman aged 50 to 60 who had recovered from COVID-19. This chain links TRBV7-2 with TRBJ2-1, with 8 positions matching TRBD1. CDR3 DNA sequence: TGTGCCAGCAGCCCGCTCGGACAGGGCGAGCAGTTCTTC. Translation gives CASSPLGQGEQFF.